The 30 T cell receptor beta chains in this list originate from one sample, sequenced in a study of naive and memory T cell subsets. Study-level findings and limits: A few larger clonotypes appeared in naive repertoires, especially CD8, possibly memory cells re-expressing CD45RA.

An equimolar mix of two oligonucleotides served as the beta constant-region primer for TRBC1 and TRBC2. Ligated cDNA was amplified by four rounds of PCR with nested alpha and beta constant-region primers and SP2. TCRdb independently ran MiXCR on the UMI-ligation and nested PCR reads; one entry per CDR3 protein. The sample records roughly 97,000 distinct CDR3 sequences, roughly 15% being singletons. Antigen specificity for these receptors is unknown. The sequencing sample was made of naive CD8+ T cells from blood. These receptors were collected from a human donor in good health.

This clonotype was recorded at least ten times. The rearrangement joins TRBV12-3 or TRBV12-4 to TRBJ2-7, with 10 nucleotides matching TRBD1. Losses at the gene ends were 3 bases for V and 6 bases for J; bases not matched to a gene: 5. This CDR3 comprises 14 residues. The CDR3 reads CASSLRQGASEQYF. CDR3 nucleotide sequence: TGTGCCAGCAGTTTGAGACAGGGGGCCTCCGAGCAGTACTTC.

Many counts were recorded for this clonotype. The chain is built from TRBV7-8 and TRBJ1-6, with 9 bases matching TRBD1. Germline V gives CDR1 SGHVS, CDR2 FQNEAQ. Trimming cost V 2 bases and J 7 bases; bases outside gene matches: 3. CDR3 length: 15 amino acids. The CDR3 nucleotides read TGTGCCAGCAGCTTATCGGACAGGGGCAATTCACCCCTCCACTTT. Translating gives CASSLSDRGNSPLHF. The full variable domain, its missing parts supplied by reference TRBV7-8 and TRBJ1-6, is GAGVSQSPRYKVAKRGQDVALRCDPISGHVSLFWYQQALGQGPEFLTYFQNEAQLDKSGLPSDRFFAERPEGSVSTLKIQRTQQEDSAVYLCASSLSDRGNSPLHFGNGTRLTVT.

This chain's CDR3 is CASSLWGGETQYF. The DNA for the CDR3 is TGTGCCAGCAGCTTGTGGGGGGGAGAGACCCAGTACTTC. This chain connects TRBV5-6 to TRBJ2-5; TRBD2 agrees at 7 bases. This CDR3 has 13 amino acids. Germline-derived CDR1 and CDR2 are SGHDT and YYEEEE. The J segment lost 4 bases and the V segment lost 1 base, leaving 1 base of the junction unmatched.

This clonotype came up a few times. CDR3 loop: CASSLTALNTEAFF. Written as DNA, the CDR3 is TGTGCCAGCAGCCTGACAGCTTTGAACACTGAAGCTTTCTTT. The rearrangement uses TRBV12-3 or TRBV12-4 and TRBJ1-1; tentatively, D is TRBD1 (5 bases). The CDR3 extends over 14 amino acids. V lost 6 bases, J lost 0 bases, and 11 bases lay in between.

This clonotype was seen many times. This chain joins TRBV7-2 and TRBJ2-3; TRBD2 agrees at 9 bases. Germline values: CDR1 SGHTA, CDR2 FQGNSA. The V and J ends lost 5 bases and 2 bases, in that order; junction bases with no gene match: 8. This CDR3 region has 16 residues. Written as DNA, the CDR3 is TGTGCCAGCAGCGTACCCCCTAGCGGGATCACAGATACGCAGTATTTT. This translates into CASSVPPSGITDTQYF.

In this sample, this clonotype turned up a few times. This chain links TRBV5-1 with TRBJ2-1, with 11 bases matching TRBD2. Trimming removed 2 bases from V and 15 bases from J; junction bases left unmatched: 7. The CDR3 sequence is 13 residues long. Germline V gene data show CDR1 as SGHRS and CDR2 as YFSETQ. CDR3: CASSFIAGGPRFF. Here the CDR3 DNA reads TGCGCCAGCAGCTTTATAGCGGGAGGGCCTCGGTTCTTC.

The chain uses TRBV12-3 or TRBV12-4 and TRBJ2-7; 8 nucleotides line up with TRBD2. This CDR3 is 13 amino acids long. Germline trimming cut 6 bases from V and 4 bases from J; bases unmatched to any gene: 5. CDR3 residues: CASSAGLGYEQYF. DNA of the CDR3: TGTGCCAGCAGCGCGGGACTAGGGTACGAGCAGTACTTC.

The V call is TRBV4-2, the J call TRBJ2-2; TRBD2 matches 14 bases. With 2 bases clipped from V and 3 bases from J, the junction kept 8 bases outside the gene matches. Germline V gives CDR1 LGHNA, CDR2 YNFKEQ. This CDR3 region has 19 residues. In nucleotides, the CDR3 is TGTGCCAGCAGCCAACTACTGACTAGCGGGGGGGCCGACACCGGGGAGCTGTTTTTT. Amino acids: CASSQLLTSGGADTGELFF.

This clonotype was seen at least ten times. The V call is TRBV27, the J call TRBJ2-7, with D perhaps matching TRBD1 or TRBD2 (6 bases each). V gave up 6 bases and J gave up 6 bases, with 24 bases separating them. Germline V gives CDR1 MNHEY, CDR2 SMNVEV (reference sequence). This CDR3 region has 16 residues. In DNA form, the CDR3 reads TGTGCCAGCAGCTGGGGCTCAGGGGAGGTAGCTTCCGAGCAGTACTTC. It codes for CASSWGSGEVASEQYF.

This clonotype was found many times. The gene calls are TRBV14 and TRBJ1-2; D call uncertain. This CDR3 is 12 amino acids long. V was pared by 1 base and J by 5 bases, with 5 bases between. Germline loops: CDR1 SGHDN, CDR2 FVKESK. This CDR3 is CASSQGGYGYTF. Written as DNA, the CDR3 is TGTGCCAGCAGCCAAGGGGGTTATGGCTACACCTTC.

This clonotype has only a few counts. This chain links TRBV29-1 with TRBJ1-5, with 7 bases aligning to TRBD1. The germline V gene has CDR1 SQVTM and CDR2 ANQGSEA. The CDR3 extends over 9 amino acids. For the CDR3, the DNA is TGCATCAGGGGGGCGGCCCAGCATTTT. Translated: CIRGAAQHF.

The rearrangement uses TRBV28 and TRBJ2-7, with a possible D match to TRBD1 (6 bases). V shed 7 bases and J shed 3 bases, with 16 bases lying between them. This CDR3 is 14 amino acids long. Looked up from germline, CDR1 is MDHEN and CDR2 is SYDVKM. Here the CDR3 reads CASTPSGASYEQYF. The CDR3 nucleotides are TGTGCCAGCACTCCTTCAGGGGCGAGCTACGAGCAGTACTTC.

J is TRBJ2-3 and V is TRBV28; 10 bases are a match to TRBD1. This CDR3 is 16 amino acids long. V was pared by 5 bases and J by 0 bases, with 5 bases of the junction left unmatched. The germline gives CDR1 MDHEN, CDR2 SYDVKM. The CDR3 DNA follows: TGTGCCAGCAGTCCGGGACAGGGGCCAAGCACAGATACGCAGTATTTT. Encoded protein: CASSPGQGPSTDTQYF.

The chain recombines TRBV4-2 with TRBJ2-3; no reliable D call. Germline lookup yields CDR1 LGHNA and CDR2 YNFKEQ. This CDR3 has 15 amino acids. V dropped 0 bases and J dropped 2 bases, with 9 bases sitting between them. CDR3 sequence reads: CASSQEAFYTDTQYF. CDR3 bases: TGTGCCAGCAGCCAAGAAGCCTTTTACACAGATACGCAGTATTTT.

The chain carries TRBV6-2 or TRBV6-3 and TRBJ2-3; D not certain. V lost 2 bases to trimming and J lost 6 bases, with 24 bases between them. The CDR3 runs to 18 residues. Germline V gene data show CDR1 as MNHEY and CDR2 as SVGEGT. The CDR3 protein is CASSYAFLKTVDGDTQYF. CDR3 DNA: TGTGCCAGCAGTTACGCATTTCTTAAGACTGTAGACGGGGATACGCAGTATTTT.

This clonotype was counted between two and nine times. The rearrangement joins TRBV27 to TRBJ2-3; possibly TRBD1 for D (5 bases). The CDR3 totals 13 residues. Germline values: CDR1 MNHEY, CDR2 SMNVEV (reference sequence). V was clipped by 6 bases and J by 1 base, with 8 bases between them. CDR3 residues: CASSQTGTDTQYF. In DNA, the CDR3 is TGTGCCAGCAGCCAGACAGGCACAGATACGCAGTATTTT.

This clonotype was detected only a few times. The V gene is TRBV19, the J gene TRBJ1-1; possibly TRBD1 for D (5 bases). Germline V gene sequence: CDR1 LNHDA, CDR2 SQIVND (reference sequence). The CDR3 extends over 13 amino acids. V shed 9 bases and J shed 7 bases, with 18 bases lying between them. The CDR3 protein is CASRPISGFEAFF. For the CDR3, the DNA is TGTGCCAGCCGGCCCATTTCAGGGTTTGAAGCTTTCTTT.

J is TRBJ1-2 and V is TRBV5-1; D not certain. V lost 0 bases and J lost 7, with 13 bases in between. The CDR3 is 14 residues long. The germline V gene has CDR1 SGHRS and CDR2 YFSETQ. The CDR3, as DNA: TGCGCCAGCAGCTTGGTGCAGGAGTACTCTGGCTACACCTTC. Its translation is CASSLVQEYSGYTF.

This clonotype was counted a few times. The CDR3 DNA sequence: TGTGCCAGCAGTTACCCCGAACACAGATCGACAGGGCCCCCGTGGACTGAAGCTTTCTTT. Amino acids: CASSYPEHRSTGPPWTEAFF. This chain links TRBV6-2 or TRBV6-3 with TRBJ1-1; 7 nucleotides align to TRBD1. With V trimmed by 2 bases and J by 5 bases, 23 bases remained unmatched. From germline, CDR1 is MNHEY and CDR2 SVGEGT. The CDR3 is 20 amino acids.

This clonotype was detected a few times. The chain carries TRBV15 and TRBJ1-2; 7 nucleotides line up with TRBD1. V lost 5 bases to trimming and J lost 6 bases; unmatched junction nucleotides: 9. This CDR3 comprises 14 residues. Germline assignment: CDR1 LNHNV and CDR2 YYDKDF (reference sequence). CDR3: CATSGGITGDGYTF. The DNA for the CDR3 is TGTGCCACCAGCGGAGGAATCACAGGGGATGGCTACACCTTC.

The chain employs TRBV7-2 and TRBJ2-1, with D possibly TRBD1 on 6 matching bases. Germline CDR1 reads SGHTA; CDR2 reads FQGNSA. V lost 4 bases, J lost 0 bases, and 16 bases lay in between. The CDR3 is 17 residues long. This chain's CDR3 is CASSSNREGSSYNEQFF. CDR3 coding DNA: TGTGCCAGCAGCTCCAACAGGGAAGGAAGCTCCTACAATGAGCAGTTCTTC.

This clonotype was seen many times. The chain carries TRBV20-1 and TRBJ2-7; unclear D gene. The germline V gene encodes CDR1 DFQATT and CDR2 SNEGSKA (reference sequence). This CDR3 has 13 residues. V gave up 0 bases and J gave up 2 bases, with 8 bases separating them. Here the CDR3 reads CSAREMSAYEQYF. In DNA, the CDR3 is TGCAGTGCTAGAGAAATGAGCGCCTACGAGCAGTACTTC.

The rearrangement links TRBV4-3 to TRBJ2-7, with D possibly matching TRBD1 (6 bases). Trimming left V 0 bases short and J 3 bases short, with 21 bases between. The CDR3 loop spans 18 amino acids. Germline values: CDR1 LGHNA, CDR2 YSLEER. CDR3 DNA sequence: TGCGCCAGCAGCCAAGACCTTATCCGGGAACAGGACAGCTACGAGCAGTACTTC. It is translated as CASSQDLIREQDSYEQYF.

The chain recombines TRBV7-3 with TRBJ2-1; weak D call: TRBD2 (6 bases). The CDR3 covers 13 residues. Looked up from germline, CDR1 is SGHTA and CDR2 is FQGTGA. DNA for the CDR3: TGTGCGACCAGCTTGTGGGGAGGAAATGAGCAGTTCTTC. It is translated as CATSLWGGNEQFF.

This clonotype showed up just a few times. The V gene is TRBV4-2, the J gene TRBJ2-6; 7 bases fit TRBD1. This CDR3 is 18 amino acids long. Per germline, CDR1 LGHNA and CDR2 YNFKEQ. V gave up 3 bases and J gave up 0 bases; unmatched junction bases: 8. This chain's CDR3 is CASSHSGTAYSGANVLTF. In DNA, the CDR3 is TGTGCCAGCAGCCACTCCGGGACAGCCTACTCTGGGGCCAACGTCCTGACTTTC.

This clonotype turned up a few times. This chain joins TRBV20-1 and TRBJ1-2; TRBD1 is a possible D gene (5 bases). There are 15 residues in the CDR3. Looked up from germline, CDR1 is DFQATT and CDR2 is SNEGSKA (reference sequence). V was cut by 6 bases and J by 4 bases, with 21 bases left in between. This CDR3 reads CSAPNGMGDRYGYTF. DNA of the CDR3: TGCAGTGCACCTAATGGTATGGGGGACCGCTATGGCTACACCTTC.

The rearrangement links TRBV27 to TRBJ1-5; maybe TRBD1 (6 bases). Trimming pared 5 bases from V and 0 bases from J, leaving 14 bases between. The germline V gene encodes CDR1 MNHEY and CDR2 SMNVEV (reference sequence). The CDR3 covers 16 residues. This CDR3 reads CASSPTGSSSNQPQHF. CDR3 DNA sequence: TGTGCCAGCAGTCCCACAGGGTCTTCTAGCAATCAGCCCCAGCATTTT.

This clonotype was counted only a few times. The chain joins TRBV27 to TRBJ1-1; TRBD1 aligns across 9 bases. V dropped 6 bases and J dropped 0; count of bases not matched to a gene: 8. Germline-derived CDR1 and CDR2 are MNHEY and SMNVEV (reference sequence). The CDR3 has 16 amino acids. CDR3 DNA sequence: TGTGCCAGCAGACTCAGGACAGGGGCCATGAACACTGAAGCTTTCTTT. It yields the protein CASRLRTGAMNTEAFF.

This clonotype was recorded a few times. The rearrangement uses TRBV27 and TRBJ1-2; no firm D call. CDR3 length: 13 amino acids. Germline V CDR1 and CDR2: MNHEY, SMNVEV (reference sequence). V was pared by 3 bases and J by 3 bases, with 8 bases between. The chain's CDR3 is CASSFKRDYGYTF. The CDR3 DNA reads TGTGCCAGCAGTTTCAAGCGGGACTATGGCTACACCTTC.

This clonotype was seen more than once but under ten times. This sequence joins TRBV20-1 and TRBJ2-3, with TRBD1 as a possible D gene (6 bases). Germline CDR1 and CDR2: DFQATT and SNEGSKA (reference sequence). V lost 3 bases to trimming and J lost 5 bases, with 21 bases between them. The CDR3 spans 16 residues. CDR3 region: CSASFWGHEAGDTQYF. CDR3 nucleotides: TGCAGTGCTAGTTTTTGGGGGCACGAAGCTGGAGATACGCAGTATTTT.